These 2 T cell receptor beta chains were all obtained from the same sample, sequenced in a study. Sequencing used immunoSEQ multiplex PCR; TCRdb keeps in-frame clones, though not all of them. The sample has under 90,000 clones; 93% are singletons. Sequencing was carried out using PBMCs. These receptors were obtained from a man between 35 and 55 years old with rheumatoid arthritis.

CDR3 protein: CASSQVPGSVTEAFF. For the CDR3, the DNA is TGCGCCAGCAGCCAAGTTCCCGGGTCAGTCACTGAAGCTTTCTTT. The V gene is TRBV4-1, the J gene TRBJ1-1; D is undetermined. CDR3 length equals 15 residues. Looked up from germline, CDR1 is MGHRA and CDR2 is YSYEKL. V shed 1 base and J shed 4 bases, with 13 bases lying between them.

The chain carries TRBV19 and TRBJ1-5; 8 bases fit TRBD1. The junction had 9 bases not matched to a gene; V was cut back by 6 bases and J by 5 bases. In germline, CDR1 is LNHDA, CDR2 SQIVND (reference sequence). The CDR3 runs 15 residues. The CDR3 here is CASSTDRAGDQPQHF. The CDR3 region has the DNA TGTGCCAGTAGCACGGACAGGGCGGGGGATCAGCCCCAGCATTTT.